This T cell receptor beta chain was captured in a study of T cell repertoires in cytomegalovirus infection. Findings and caveats of the study: People with CMV and the relevant HLA were identified by cumulative public TCR beta family frequency.

There are a few counts of this clonotype. The target antigen is unknown. Trimming cost V 2 bases and J 8 bases; bases outside gene matches: 6. This CDR3 has 14 residues. Germline-derived CDR1 and CDR2 are SGHRS and YFSETQ. Each CDR3 protein is one row after TCRdb ran MiXCR on the reads. The sample records a few hundred thousand distinct CDR3 sequences, roughly 9.5% being singletons. The receptor's source is a human donor in good health (CMV status not recorded). Some clones in this sample may be carry-over from other donors' samples. J is TRBJ2-1 and V is TRBV5-1, with TRBD2 identical over 8 bases. Material: PBMCs. The CDR3 DNA is TGCGCCAGCAGCTTAGGACTAGCCCGCCATGAGCAGTTCTTC. It yields the protein CASSLGLARHEQFF. The variable domain in full, completed from reference TRBV5-1 and TRBJ2-1, reads KAGVTQTPRYLIKTRGQQVTLSCSPISGHRSVSWYQQTPGQGLQFLFEYFSETQRNKGNFPGRFSGRQFSNSRSEMNVSTLELGDSALYLCASSLGLARHEQFFGPGTRLTVL.